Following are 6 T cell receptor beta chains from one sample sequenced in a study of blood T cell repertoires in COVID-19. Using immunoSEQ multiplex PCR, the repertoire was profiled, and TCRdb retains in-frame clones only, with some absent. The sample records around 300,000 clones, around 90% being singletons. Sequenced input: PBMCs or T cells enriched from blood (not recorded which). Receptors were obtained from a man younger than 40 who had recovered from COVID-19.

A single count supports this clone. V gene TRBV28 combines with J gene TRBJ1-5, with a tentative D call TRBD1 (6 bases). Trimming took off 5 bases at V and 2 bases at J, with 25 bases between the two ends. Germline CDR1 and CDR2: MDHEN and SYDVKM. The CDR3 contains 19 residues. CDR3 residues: CASSPPAGGQGRRNQPQHF. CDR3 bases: TGTGCCAGCAGTCCGCCTGCGGGGGGGCAGGGGAGGCGCAATCAGCCCCAGCATTTT. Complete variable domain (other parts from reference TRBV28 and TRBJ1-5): DVKVTQSSRYLVKRTGEKVFLECVQDMDHENMFWYRQDPGLGLRLIYFSYDVKMKEKGDIPEGYSVSREKKERFSLILESASTNQTSMYLCASSPPAGGQGRRNQPQHFGDGTRLSIL.

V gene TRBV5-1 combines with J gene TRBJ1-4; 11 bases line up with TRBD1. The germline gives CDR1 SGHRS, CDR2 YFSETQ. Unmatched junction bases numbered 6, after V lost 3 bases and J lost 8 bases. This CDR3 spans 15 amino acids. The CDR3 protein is CASSSPGQGGEKLFF. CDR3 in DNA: TGCGCCAGCAGCTCTCCGGGACAGGGGGGCGAAAAACTGTTTTTT.

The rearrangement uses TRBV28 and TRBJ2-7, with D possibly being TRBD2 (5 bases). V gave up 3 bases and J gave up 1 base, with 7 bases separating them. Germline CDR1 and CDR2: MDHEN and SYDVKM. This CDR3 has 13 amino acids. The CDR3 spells CASSFPGSYEQYF. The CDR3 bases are TGTGCCAGCAGTTTTCCGGGGTCCTACGAGCAGTACTTC.

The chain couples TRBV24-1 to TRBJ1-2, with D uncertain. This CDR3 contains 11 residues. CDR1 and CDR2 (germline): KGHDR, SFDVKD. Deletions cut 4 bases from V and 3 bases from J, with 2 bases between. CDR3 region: CATSDDYGYTF. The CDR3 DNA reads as TGTGCCACCAGTGACGACTATGGCTACACCTTC.

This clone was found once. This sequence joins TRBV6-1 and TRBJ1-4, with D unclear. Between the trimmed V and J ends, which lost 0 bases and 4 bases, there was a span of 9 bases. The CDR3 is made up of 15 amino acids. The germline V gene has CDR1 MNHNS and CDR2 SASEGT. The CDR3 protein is CASSEAILLNEKLFF. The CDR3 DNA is TGTGCCAGCAGTGAAGCGATCTTACTTAATGAAAAACTGTTTTTT.

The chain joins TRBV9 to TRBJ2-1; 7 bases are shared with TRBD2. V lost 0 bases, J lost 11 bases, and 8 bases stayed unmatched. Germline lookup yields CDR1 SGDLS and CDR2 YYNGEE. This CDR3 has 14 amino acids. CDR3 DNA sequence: TGTGCCAGCAGCGTAGAGGGCTGGGAGGGTAAGCAGTTCTTC. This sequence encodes CASSVEGWEGKQFF. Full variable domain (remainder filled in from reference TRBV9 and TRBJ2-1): DSGVTQTPKHLITATGQRVTLRCSPRSGDLSVYWYQQSLDQGLQFLIQYYNGEERAKGNILERFSAQQFPDLHSELNLSSLELGDSALYFCASSVEGWEGKQFFGPGTRLTVL.